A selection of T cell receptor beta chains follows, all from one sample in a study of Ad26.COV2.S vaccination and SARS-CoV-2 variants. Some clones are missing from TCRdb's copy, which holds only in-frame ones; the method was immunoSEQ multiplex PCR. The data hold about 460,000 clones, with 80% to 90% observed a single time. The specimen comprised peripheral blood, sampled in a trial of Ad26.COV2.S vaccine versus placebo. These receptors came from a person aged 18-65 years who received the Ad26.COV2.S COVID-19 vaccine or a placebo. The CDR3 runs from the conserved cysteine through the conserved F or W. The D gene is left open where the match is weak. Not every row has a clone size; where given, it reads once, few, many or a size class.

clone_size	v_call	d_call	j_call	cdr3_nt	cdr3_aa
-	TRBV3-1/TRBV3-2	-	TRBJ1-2	TGTGCCAGCAGCGCATTCCGGGTTTTGGGCCTCGAGGGGGGCTACACCTTC	CASSAFRVLGLEGGYTF
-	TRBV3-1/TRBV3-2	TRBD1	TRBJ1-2	TGTGCCAGCAGCCCCCCTCGCTTGACAGGGAAAAATGGCTACACCTTC	CASSPPRLTGKNGYTF
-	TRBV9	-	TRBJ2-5	TGTGCCAGCAGCGTAGGGGGCCTCCAAGAGACCCAGTACTTC	CASSVGGLQETQYF
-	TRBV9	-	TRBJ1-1	TGTGCCAGCAGCCCTCCAGGGAACACTGAAGCTTTCTTT	CASSPPGNTEAFF
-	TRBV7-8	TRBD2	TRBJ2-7	TGTGCCAGCAGCTTATCCGTAGCGGGAGGATACGAGCAGTACTTC	CASSLSVAGGYEQYF
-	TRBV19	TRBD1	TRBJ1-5	TGTGCCAGTACAGGGGGCGGTCAGCCCCAGCATTTT	CASTGGGQPQHF
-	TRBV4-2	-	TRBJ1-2	TGTGCCAGCAGCCAAGCCGAACCCCGCTATGGCTACACCTTC	CASSQAEPRYGYTF
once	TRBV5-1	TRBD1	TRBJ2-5	TGCGCCACCACCCGGGACAGCCAAGAGACCCAGTACTTC	CATTRDSQETQYF
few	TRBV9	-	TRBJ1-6	TGTGCCAGCTCCACCTCTGTCGAGAGCGCTAATTCACCCCTCCACTTT	CASSTSVESANSPLHF
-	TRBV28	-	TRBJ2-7	TGTGCCAGCAGTTTGGTGGTAAACGAGCAGTACTTC	CASSLVVNEQYF
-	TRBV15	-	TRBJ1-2	TGTGCCACCAGCAGAGAAAGCTCGGGGGGTTATGGCTACACCTTC	CATSRESSGGYGYTF
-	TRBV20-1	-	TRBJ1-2	TGCAGTGCCTGGAGGGACTATGGCTACACCTTC	CSAWRDYGYTF
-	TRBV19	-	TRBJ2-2	TGTGCCAGTAGTATGAGGTGGCTAGCGTTAAACACCGGGGAGCTGTTTTTT	CASSMRWLALNTGELFF
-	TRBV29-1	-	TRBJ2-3	TGCAGCGTTGAACTCCGGGTGGACACAGATACGCAGTATTTT	CSVELRVDTDTQYF